The clone carrying this T cell receptor (beta chain) has more than one count but fewer than ten. Its antigen is unknown. MiXCR, applied by TCRdb to the 5' RACE reads, yields one record per CDR3 protein. This sample yields roughly 440,000 distinct CDR3 sequences, of which roughly 18% are seen a single time; 1% belongs to the top ten. The sample comes from a study of CD8 T cells in ankylosing spondylitis. The CDR3 length is 13 residues. Looked up from germline, CDR1 is SQVTM and CDR2 is ANQGSEA. Trimming stripped 3 bases from V and 1 base from J, with 8 bases between. Notes on the study in general: A motif in TCR beta, a set of eight highly homologous variants, appeared characteristic of ankylosing spondylitis blood.

Sequenced input: blood, either unsorted or a sorted T cell fraction (not recorded which). The V gene is TRBV29-1, the J gene TRBJ2-3, with D possibly TRBD1 on 6 matching bases. The source is a male donor with ankylosing spondylitis. The CDR3 nucleotides are TGCAGCGTTGACTACAGGGGCACAGATACGCAGTATTTT. This gives the protein CSVDYRGTDTQYF.